The 14 T cell receptor beta chains in this list originate from one sample, sequenced in a study of graft-versus-host responses after intestinal transplantation. The data were produced by immunoSEQ multiplex PCR, yet TCRdb's version contains in-frame clones alone and is incomplete. The table has 29,000 or so clones, 85% to 95% seen once. This specimen consisted of PBMCs, obtained 66 days after intestinal transplant. These receptors were obtained from a human patient who received an intestinal transplant, so some T cells may come from the graft donor.

This chain uses TRBV13 with TRBJ2-1, with TRBD2 as a possible D gene (6 bases). V was pared by 4 bases and J by 8 bases, with 24 bases between. This CDR3 contains 17 residues. The germline CDR1 and CDR2 sequences are PRHDT and FYEKMQ (reference sequence). The CDR3 sequence: CASSSVGGAGLWDEQFF. The CDR3 region has the DNA TGTGCCAGCAGCTCGGTTGGCGGGGCAGGGCTTTGGGATGAGCAGTTCTTC. The variable domain in full, completed from reference TRBV13 and TRBJ2-1, reads AAGVIQSPRHLIKEKRETATLKCYPIPRHDTVYWYQQGPGQDPQFLISFYEKMQSDKGSIPDRFSAQQFSDYHSELNMSSLELGDSALYFCASSSVGGAGLWDEQFFGPGTRLTVL.

The chain links TRBV7-9 to TRBJ1-2; tentatively, D is TRBD1 (6 bases). In germline, CDR1 is SEHNR, CDR2 FQNEAQ (reference sequence). This CDR3 region has 13 residues. Trimming cost V 5 bases and J 3 bases, with 10 bases left between them. CDR3 sequence: CASSPGTHYGYTF. CDR3 bases: TGTGCCAGCAGCCCAGGGACACACTATGGCTACACCTTC. The full variable domain, in which reference TRBV7-9 and TRBJ1-2 provide the parts outside the CDR3, is DTGVSQNPRHKITKRGQNVTFRCDPISEHNRLYWYRQTLGQGPEFLTYFQNEAQLEKSRLLSDRFSAERPKGSFSTLEIQRTEQGDSAMYLCASSPGTHYGYTFGSGTRLTVV.

The gene calls are TRBV5-1 and TRBJ2-1; 9 nucleotides align to TRBD2. CDR1 SGHRS and CDR2 YFSETQ come from the germline V gene. This CDR3 comprises 17 residues. J gave up 4 bases and V 2 bases, and 10 bases lay outside the gene matches. CDR3 nucleotides: TGCGCCAGCAGCTTTAATCCTCTAGCGGGATTATACAATGAGCAGTTCTTC. Its translation: CASSFNPLAGLYNEQFF.

This chain joins TRBV5-6 and TRBJ2-3; 12 bases line up with TRBD1. Germline V gene sequence: CDR1 SGHDT, CDR2 YYEEEE. The CDR3 has 17 residues. V shed 0 bases, J shed 6 bases, and the junction held 8 bases outside the gene matches. CDR3 sequence: CASSLVGTGGSADTQYF. The CDR3 DNA reads as TGTGCCAGCAGCTTGGTTGGGACAGGGGGCTCAGCGGATACGCAGTATTTT.

This rearrangement joins TRBV12-1 to TRBJ1-5; the table names TRBD1, a call not compared with the DNA. TRBV12-1 corresponds to a pseudogene. The CDR3 covers 16 residues. CDR3 nucleotides: TGTGCCAGCAGCCAAAACCTGCAGGATCCGAATCAGCCCCAGCATTTT. The encoded protein is CASSQNLQDPNQPQHF.

V is TRBV4-2 and J is TRBJ2-3; TRBD2 matches at 15 bases. The V and J ends lost 5 bases and 4 bases, in that order; junction bases with no gene match: 7. The CDR3 runs 17 residues. CDR1 is LGHNA, CDR2 YNFKEQ, per germline. The CDR3 nucleotides are TGTGCCAGCAGCGCTTGGACTAGCGGGGGGGCCGCAGATACGCAGTATTTT. Its translation: CASSAWTSGGAADTQYF.

This clone was seen once. V usage is TRBV5-1 and J usage is TRBJ1-1; possibly TRBD1 for D (5 bases). Trimming removed 0 bases at V and 0 bases at J, with 9 bases between. The germline gives CDR1 SGHRS, CDR2 YFSETQ. The CDR3 spans 15 residues. CDR3 DNA sequence: TGCGCCAGCAGCTTGGAAGGGGCTATGAACACTGAAGCTTTCTTT. It specifies CASSLEGAMNTEAFF.

The chain recombines TRBV6-4 with TRBJ2-2; D not certain. The ends were cut back, 5 bases at V and 1 base at J, with 8 bases in the middle. The CDR3 is 14 residues long. CDR1 is MRHNA and CDR2 is SNTAGT in the germline V gene. CDR3 DNA sequence: TGTGCCAGCAGTACGGGCCTGAACACCGGGGAGCTGTTTTTT. Protein sequence: CASSTGLNTGELFF.

This chain joins TRBV19 and TRBJ1-5; D is ambiguous. V was shortened by 3 bases and J by 2 bases, with 2 bases between the two germline ends. The CDR3 runs to 12 residues. The germline V gene encodes CDR1 LNHDA and CDR2 SQIVND (reference sequence). In DNA, the CDR3 is TGTGCCAGTAGTATCGGCAATCAGCCCCAGCATTTT. Protein product: CASSIGNQPQHF.

The chain has TRBV9 and TRBJ2-3; 9 bases are shared with TRBD2. CDR3 size: 17 residues. In germline, CDR1 is SGDLS, CDR2 YYNGEE. The V and J ends lost 0 bases and 3 bases, in that order; junction bases with no gene match: 8. In DNA, the CDR3 is TGTGCCAGCAGCGTAGGTGGCGGGGGGGCGGTTACAGATACGCAGTATTTT. Translated: CASSVGGGGAVTDTQYF.

The gene calls are TRBV6-1 and TRBJ2-5; D is perhaps TRBD2 (6 bases). The V gene's germline CDR1 is MNHNS and CDR2 SASEGT. The CDR3 spans 13 residues. V lost 9 bases to trimming and J lost 3 bases, with 14 bases between them. The CDR3 spells CASTPGAEETQYF. The DNA for the CDR3 is TGTGCCAGTACTCCGGGAGCGGAAGAGACCCAGTACTTC.

The J gene is TRBJ2-5, the V gene TRBV27, with a weak D call TRBD2 (5 bases). The J call may be wrong; the DNA end is better matched by TRBJ2-7. This CDR3 region has 11 residues. Germline V gene data show CDR1 as MNHEY and CDR2 as SMNVEV (reference sequence). CDR3 residues: CASSFGGEQYF. Written as DNA, the CDR3 is TGTGCCAGCAGTTTCGGAGGCGAGCAGTACTTC.

The chain uses TRBV21-1 and TRBJ2-2; TRBD2 is the table's D call and was not checked against the DNA. TRBV21-1 is an annotated pseudogene. CDR3 size: 18 residues. CDR3 amino acids: CASSTWGLADVYTGELFF. Written as DNA, the CDR3 is TGTGCCAGCAGCACTTGGGGACTAGCGGATGTGTACACCGGGGAGCTGTTTTTT.

This sequence joins TRBV13 and TRBJ2-1; 12 bases match TRBD1. Unmatched junction bases numbered 4, after V lost 4 bases and J lost 0 bases. In germline, CDR1 is PRHDT, CDR2 FYEKMQ (reference sequence). This CDR3 is 17 amino acids long. This CDR3 reads CASSWDRGPLSYNEQFF. The CDR3 nucleotides are TGTGCCAGCAGCTGGGACAGGGGGCCCCTCTCCTACAATGAGCAGTTCTTC.